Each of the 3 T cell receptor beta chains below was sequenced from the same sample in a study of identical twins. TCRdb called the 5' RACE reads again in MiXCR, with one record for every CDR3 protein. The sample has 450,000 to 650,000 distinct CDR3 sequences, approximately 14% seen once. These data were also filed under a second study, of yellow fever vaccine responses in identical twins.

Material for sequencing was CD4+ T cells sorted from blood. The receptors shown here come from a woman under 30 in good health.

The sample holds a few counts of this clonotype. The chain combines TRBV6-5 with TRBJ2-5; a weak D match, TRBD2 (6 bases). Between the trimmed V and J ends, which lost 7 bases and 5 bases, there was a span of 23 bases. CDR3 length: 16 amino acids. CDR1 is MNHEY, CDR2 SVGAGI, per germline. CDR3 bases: TGTGCCAGCAATTCTCCTCTCGGCGGGGCCGGGGAGACCCAGTACTTC. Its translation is CASNSPLGGAGETQYF.

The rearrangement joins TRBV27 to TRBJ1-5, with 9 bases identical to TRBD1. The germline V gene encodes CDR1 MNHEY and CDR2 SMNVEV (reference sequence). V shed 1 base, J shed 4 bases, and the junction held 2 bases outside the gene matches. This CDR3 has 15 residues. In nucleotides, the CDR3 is TGTGCCAGCAGTTTATTGGGGACAGGGAATCAGCCCCAGCATTTT. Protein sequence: CASSLLGTGNQPQHF.

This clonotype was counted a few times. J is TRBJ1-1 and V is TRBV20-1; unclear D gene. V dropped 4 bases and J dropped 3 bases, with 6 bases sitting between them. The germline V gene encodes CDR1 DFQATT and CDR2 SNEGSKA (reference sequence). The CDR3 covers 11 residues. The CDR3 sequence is CSAKMDTEAFF. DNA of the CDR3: TGCAGTGCTAAAATGGACACTGAAGCTTTCTTT.